This TCR beta chain is drawn from a study of vaccination and CD4 T cells after COVID-19. Study overall: Cultures that served as controls received a CEFX pool, an HIV-1 Nef pool, or no peptide.

Deletions cut 3 bases from V and 4 bases from J, with 13 bases between. The CDR3 totals 15 residues. Germline V lookup: CDR1 ENHRY, CDR2 SYGVKD. At the Johns Hopkins FTIC core, DNA taken from cultured CD4+ T cells was sequenced by way of the Oncomine TCR Beta short-read assay. TCRdb reanalysed the PCR reads using MiXCR and keeps one entry per CDR3 protein. Among approximately 12,000 distinct CDR3 sequences, approximately 50% were seen once, and the ten largest hold 28%. Stated treatment: roughly ten-day PBMC culture with coronavirus spike peptide pools or control peptides (ViraFEST assay). Dates of PCR positivity, March to December 2020, preceded the US Alpha, Beta and Delta variants. Note on this clonotype: Its target is not known.

The sequencing input was CD4+ T cells from blood, cultured in vitro. V usage is TRBV10-3 and J usage is TRBJ1-5, with D possibly matching TRBD1 (5 bases). The receptor comes from a human donor who had recovered from COVID-19. The CDR3, as DNA: TGTGCCATCAGTGAAGGGGACGGACTTAATCAGCCCCAGCATTTT. This sequence encodes CAISEGDGLNQPQHF.